The source of this T cell receptor (beta chain) is a study of CD8 T cells in Susac syndrome. As for this clonotype: Its antigen is undetermined. Germline is not matched at one junction end, which may reflect a read error.

This CDR3 has 11 amino acids. CDR1 is SNHLY, CDR2 FYNNEI, per germline. Study-level points and caveats: It was acknowledged in the study that the number of individuals who were included in its TCR sequencing and HLA analysis was relatively small.

TCR beta sequencing covered blood CD8+ and CD4+ T cells. A quantity of about 0.5 to 1 ug RNA underwent reverse transcription using random hexamers. Amplification of TCR beta CDR3 by immunoSEQ multiplex PCR spanned 54 Vbeta and 13 Jbeta. One entry per CDR3 protein results from TCRdb running MiXCR on the immunoSEQ multiplex PCR reads. The sample has about 140,000 distinct CDR3 sequences, approximately 95% seen once. Sequencing input: CD4+ T cells from PBMCs. The receptor comes from a human donor with multiple sclerosis. V gene TRBV2 combines with J gene TRBJ2-7; no clear D. CDR3 region: CASTERYEQYF. The CDR3 coding sequence is TGTGCCAGCACTGAAAGATACGAGCAGTACTTC.